Here is one TCR beta chain with its context. There is no known antigen for this receptor. One base away there is no much larger clone; base qualities are not given. The record originates from a study of chemoradiotherapy in HPV16-positive cancers (dated by TCRdb to between 2021 and 2024). About the investigation overall: Using functional T-cell assays on cells from a couple of HPV16-positive patients, the researchers defined candidate HPV-specific T-cell clones and common TCR motifs. The study asked whether T-cell immunity against the HPV oncoproteins E6 and E7 changes during chemoradiotherapy and whether it affects survival. Next, the candidate HPV-specific TCRs and motifs were followed in TCR repertoires from over 85 patients with HPV-related cancers. The paper as a whole reports these results and caveats: Expansion of candidate HPV-specific clones and E7-related TCR motifs was observed in the tumor microenvironment during treatment, whereas no such expansion was observed for non-HPV-specific T cells. The functional definition of HPV-specific T cells was derived from only two HPV16-positive patients, and the survival association was reported for HPV16-positive patients. Improved recurrence-free survival in HPV16-positive patients was associated with expansion of HPV-responsive T cells during chemoradiotherapy.

Repertoires were sampled repeatedly over the course of chemoradiotherapy, so clonal expansion could be followed in the tumor microenvironment. CDR1 and CDR2, per the germline V gene, are MDHEN and SYDVKM. V is shortened by 3 bases, J by 0 bases, and the region joining them spans 15 bases. Inclusive of the bounding cysteine and phenylalanine, the CDR3 is 17 residues long. Only the CDR3 part of the read is kept: 51 bases, read in frame from the first base. Library preparation employed the immunoSEQ multiplex PCR assay. As stored in TCRdb, this immuneACCESS dataset retains in-frame rearrangements with V and J assigned. A fraction of the clones does not appear; measured against another copy, unresolved V genes explain less than half of the discrepancy, and the remainder lacks a known reason. For this sample there are about 7,900 clones; 65% to 85% appear just once. Clones ranked in the top ten supply over 1.5% of the sample.

The chain uses TRBV28 and TRBJ1-3; TRBD1 is perhaps the D gene, given 6 matching bases. This receptor was identified in a human donor with HPV-associated anogenital cancer. Sample collection occurred from a patient who underwent chemoradiotherapy. The CDR3 protein: CASSFGGPFFSGNTIYF. The DNA is as follows: TGTGCCAGCAGTTTTGGGGGCCCCTTTTTCTCTGGAAACACCATATATTTT. The CDR3, completed at both ends by the reference TRBV28 and TRBJ1-3 genes, gives the full variable domain DVKVTQSSRYLVKRTGEKVFLECVQDMDHENMFWYRQDPGLGLRLIYFSYDVKMKEKGDIPEGYSVSREKKERFSLILESASTNQTSMYLCASSFGGPFFSGNTIYFGEGSWLTVV.